This TCR beta chain was sequenced in a study of blood T cells in healthy people across ages (dated by TCRdb to the mid-2010s). With regard to the full study: In model experiments, template switching captured about one uniquely barcoded TCR beta cDNA molecule for every two T cells. To track age-related changes in TCR beta repertoire diversity, the study relied on deep sequencing normalized with unique cDNA molecular identifiers. The donors were divided into four age groups: young (average roughly 15 years), middle-aged (around 41), aged (roughly 66) and long-lived (roughly 88). To avoid experimental bias, donors of different ages were randomly spread across the sequencing lanes. The study analyzed two additional independent replicas of 1 million unique cDNA reads from the same blood draw for two donors, one aged 18 to 30 and one aged 80 or older.

With respect to this clonotype: Which antigen it targets is not known. No much larger clone is present one base from it, and per-base qualities are unavailable.

Here is what the overall study found, with its caveats: A strong correlation was found between observed TCR beta diversity and the percentage of naive T cells measured by flow cytometry. Conclusive comparison of naive and antigen-experienced compartments was prevented by the profiling of bulk unsorted PBMCs. Because donor CMV infection status was unknown, age-related changes in expanded clonotypes were potentially confounded. As age increased, observed TCR beta diversity per million T cells dropped in a roughly linear way, and a significant reduction was already evident by age 40. Estimates of total diversity from one million sequenced T cells were regarded as lower bounds and underestimates. Compared with the aged group, the long-lived group had more naive CD4+ T cells, fewer expanded clones and increased TCR diversity, suggesting age selection.

The roughly 39 donors, aged about 6 to 95 years, were systemically healthy Caucasian individuals from Russia. Each donor gave approximately 10 milliliters of peripheral blood, collected into EDTA-treated Vacutainer tubes. Ficoll-Paque density-gradient centrifugation was used to isolate PBMCs, with at least 6 million obtained per sample. Trizol reagent was used to extract total RNA from PBMCs, with at least 6 micrograms per sample. Naive CD45RAhigh/CD27high T cell percentages were measured by flow cytometry on a PBMC aliquot from every donor. Receptor amplification or capture employed 5' RACE. Sequencing was performed on an Illumina HiSeq 2500. A second about 7 to 12 cycle PCR used a sample-barcoded 5' primer and a J-beta primer mix. Each TCR beta cDNA molecule received a unique molecular identifier from a template-switch 5' adaptor carrying 12 random nucleotides. Each sample yielded at least 2.5 million CDR3-containing paired-end reads. The Mint cDNA synthesis kit, primed by a TRBC-specific oligonucleotide, was used to synthesize first-strand cDNA from all RNA. Following uracil-DNA glycosylase treatment, all cDNA underwent a first 18-cycle PCR with the universal primers M1SS and BC2_uni_R. Turning to the authors' computational methods: Each sample was normalized by randomly selecting 1 million high-quality reads, each carrying a distinct molecular identifier. Reads sharing molecular identifiers were discarded rather than binned into consensus sequences. CDR3 identification, clonotype clustering and error correction used MiTCR with a Q25 quality threshold and the strictest error-elimination algorithm. A nonparametric unseen species model with Euler transformation was used to estimate a lower bound on total TCR beta diversity. TCRdb redid the processing of the public reads, applying fastp at Q25 and MiXCR, and retained in-frame beta chains. One record per CDR3 amino acid sequence lists the most common genes and DNA. The V and J calls, along with clone size, are taken from TCRdb and not from the paper's own processing. The sample profile shows approximately 800,000 distinct CDR3 sequences; roughly 53% of them were found once. Of the sample, about 38% is held by the ten largest clones.

From the germline V gene, CDR1 is SQVTM and CDR2 is ANQGSEA. V is trimmed back by 7 bases and J by 8 bases, and the junction contains 12 bases that no gene match accounts for. There are 13 amino acids in the CDR3, from cysteine to phenylalanine inclusive. Just CDR3 DNA is preserved here, 39 bases in frame from base 1. Material: blood. This sequence uses TRBV29-1 and TRBJ1-2; 8 of the junction bases match TRBD1. The clonotype originates from a man older than 75 in good health. The CDR3 protein: CSATGQGESGYTF. The bases are TGCAGCGCTACAGGACAGGGAGAGTCCGGCTACACCTTC.